This TCR beta chain was recovered during a study of a mutant IDH1 vaccine in newly diagnosed glioma. Study details: Patients in the study were vaccinated eight times, receiving shots in weeks 1, 3, 5, 7, 11, 15, 19 and 23. Vaccine administration was initiated 4-6 weeks following radiotherapy alone, or with temozolomide cycles. Treated individuals were around 60% male and approximately 40% female, averaging about 42 years of age. Pretreatment consisted of radiotherapy, temozolomide, or both, with most receiving both.

Specified time point: week 11, during vaccination. The content of each vaccine dose was 300 ug of mutant IDH1 20-mer peptide, and topical imiquimod accompanied it. The protocol was immunoSEQ multiplex PCR, while the TCRdb copy is restricted to in-frame clones and leaves out a portion. This table has 45,000 to 65,000 clones, 75% to 95% appearing once. The V end lost 1 base, the J end lost 0 bases, and 12 bases lay between the germline ends. The CDR3 has 16 residues. Germline lookup yields CDR1 SGHRS and CDR2 YFSETQ. Points on this clone: Its antigen is currently unknown.

The clonotype originates from a man aged 45-60 years with glioma. The gene calls are TRBV5-1 and TRBJ2-3; D perhaps matches TRBD2 (5 bases). Sequenced here: PBMCs, sampled from a glioma patient whose treatment included an IDH1 peptide vaccine. CDR3 residues: CASSLRGGGSTDTQYF. Written as DNA, the CDR3 is TGCGCCAGCAGCTTGCGCGGCGGAGGTAGCACAGATACGCAGTATTTT.